This TCR beta chain was sequenced in a study of cytomegalovirus exposure and HLA in healthy donors. Overall study results and limits: A few of the chains that were CMV-associated were confirmed in vitro to be specific for CMV antigens. The authors listed 150 or so TCR beta chains as cytomegalovirus-associated.

The method was immunoSEQ multiplex PCR; TCRdb's version includes in-frame clones alone and lacks a portion of them. The repertoire has about 190,000 clones, about 82% of them found once; the top ten carry 1.4% to 1.5%. This clone occurred once. Antigen: not known. The germline V and J ends were trimmed by 9 bases and 7 bases, with 10 bases remaining between them. Germline CDR1 is LNHDA and CDR2 is SQIVND (reference sequence). CDR3 size: 11 residues. The donors were part of the validation cohort, which consisted of more than 90 subjects and was separate from the first cohort of 666 subjects. This receptor was identified in a woman younger than 30 in good health and CMV-seronegative. Sequenced: PBMCs. This chain uses TRBV19 with TRBJ2-1; the D is unclear. This CDR3 reads CASEVGNEQFF. The CDR3 DNA is TGTGCCAGCGAGGTAGGAAATGAGCAGTTCTTC.